This T cell receptor (beta chain) was retrieved from a study of cytomegalovirus exposure and HLA in healthy donors. Here immunoSEQ multiplex PCR was the method, and the copy in TCRdb shows in-frame clones only, minus some. This sample has approximately 54,000 clones, with around nine tenths found just once. The clonotype originates from a woman between 18 and 29 years old in good health and CMV-seropositive. Sequencing was performed on PBMCs.

The CDR3, as DNA: TGTGCCAGCAGTTACGGACAGGGCAACACTGAAGCTTTCTTT. Its translation: CASSYGQGNTEAFF. The genes are TRBV2 and TRBJ1-1; 8 positions agree with TRBD1. V shed 5 bases and J 2 bases; nucleotides not matched to a gene: 4. The CDR3 spans 14 residues. Germline assignment: CDR1 SNHLY and CDR2 FYNNEI.